Listed below are T cell receptor beta chains from one sample, sequenced in a study of T-cell reconstitution after alpha-beta-depleted transplantation in children. One entry per CDR3 protein, called by TCRdb with MiXCR from the PCR reads. The data contain about 580,000 distinct CDR3 sequences, 25% to 30% of them singletons. The starting material was PBMCs, obtained before TCRalphabeta/CD19-depleted stem cell transplant. These receptors came from a boy under three years old with Wiskott-Aldrich syndrome, due to receive a stem cell transplant. The CDR3 runs from the conserved cysteine through the conserved F or W. Each record gives: V gene, D gene, J gene, clone size, CDR3 DNA, CDR3 protein. A D gene is named only where the DNA matches it firmly. Some rows mark clone size as missing; the rest say once, few, many or name a class of expanded clone.

>TRBV28|TRBD2|TRBJ2-5|few
TGTGCCAGCAGGGGACTAGCGGGCAATACCCAGTACTTC
CASRGLAGNTQYF
>TRBV10-3|NA|TRBJ2-3|NA
TGTGCCATCAGTCAGGGATTTTACACAGATACGCAGTATTTT
CAISQGFYTDTQYF
>TRBV18|TRBD1|TRBJ1-1|many
TGTGCCAGCTCACCACCGGGACAGGGAAACACTGAAGCTTTCTTT
CASSPPGQGNTEAFF
>TRBV5-1|TRBD1|TRBJ1-2|few
TGCGCCAGCAGCCTACCCGGGACAGGTTCTTCCTATGGCTACACCTTC
CASSLPGTGSSYGYTF
>TRBV29-1|TRBD2|TRBJ2-1|NA
TGCAGCGTTGAGGGGGCCCGGGCGGGAGGGCCGGGCTCCTACAATGAGCAGTTCTTC
CSVEGARAGGPGSYNEQFF
>TRBV7-2|NA|TRBJ2-3|NA
TGTGCCAGCAGCTTAGGTCTAGTCAGGGATACGCAGTATTTT
CASSLGLVRDTQYF
>TRBV3-1|NA|TRBJ1-3|NA
TGTGCCAGCAGCCAAGAGCAAGGGATCTCTGGAAACACCATATATTTT
CASSQEQGISGNTIYF
>TRBV5-1|TRBD1|TRBJ1-1|NA
TGCGCCAGCAGCTTGGAGACAGGGCACACTGAAGCTTTCTTT
CASSLETGHTEAFF
>TRBV28|NA|TRBJ2-6|NA
TGTGCCAGCAGTTCTCGACAGTCTGGGGCCAACGTCCTGACTTTC
CASSSRQSGANVLTF
>TRBV7-2|NA|TRBJ1-3|few
TGTGCCAGCAGCTTGTTCGGCAGAGTCTCTGGAAACACCATATATTTT
CASSLFGRVSGNTIYF
>TRBV7-6|NA|TRBJ2-2|NA
TGTGCCAGCAGCTTAAGAGTGGGCCCGGACGGGGAGCTGTTTTTT
CASSLRVGPDGELFF
>TRBV6-1|TRBD1|TRBJ2-7|NA
TGTGCCAGCAGTACCGCAGGGACAGGGACCTACGAGCAGTACTTC
CASSTAGTGTYEQYF
>TRBV7-2|NA|TRBJ2-7|NA
TGTGCCAGCAGCTTAGCTTCGACTAGGGGCGAGCAGTACTTC
CASSLASTRGEQYF
>TRBV6-2/TRBV6-3|TRBD1|TRBJ2-3|NA
TGTGCCAGCAAAACAGGGGGAACCGCAGATACGCAGTATTTT
CASKTGGTADTQYF
>TRBV5-1|NA|TRBJ1-1|NA
TGCGCCAGCAGCTCGGGTTGGGAAGCTTTCTTT
CASSSGWEAFF
>TRBV7-2|NA|TRBJ2-3|NA
TGTGCCAGCAGCTTAAACCGGATGGGCACAGATACGCAGTATTTT
CASSLNRMGTDTQYF
>TRBV20-1|NA|TRBJ2-1|NA
TGCAGTGCTAGAGGACTGAATAGGCTGTTCTTC
CSARGLNRLFF
>TRBV5-1|NA|TRBJ2-7|few
TGCGCCAGCAGCTCCCGACCAGGACAGACCTACGAGCAGTACTTC
CASSSRPGQTYEQYF
>TRBV5-1|NA|TRBJ1-6|NA
TGCGCCAGCAGCTTGGACCAAGAGTCACCCCTCCACTTT
CASSLDQESPLHF
>TRBV3-1|NA|TRBJ1-1|NA
TGTGCCAGCAGCCTCCGGAGGAAGGGGAACACTGAAGCTTTCTTT
CASSLRRKGNTEAFF
>TRBV24-1|TRBD1|TRBJ1-2|NA
TGTGCCACCACTTCCGGGACAGGGGATAACTATGGCTACACCTTC
CATTSGTGDNYGYTF
>TRBV5-5|TRBD2|TRBJ2-7|many
TGTGCCAGCAGCTCGGGGACTAGCGGGATCTACGAGCAGTACTTC
CASSSGTSGIYEQYF
>TRBV5-1|NA|TRBJ2-2|few
TGCGCCAGCAGCTTAATCTCTCTAGCCGGGGAGCTGTTTTTT
CASSLISLAGELFF
>TRBV6-2/TRBV6-3|TRBD2|TRBJ2-1|few
TGTGCCAGCAAAGCTAGCGGGGCCAATGAGCAGTTCTTC
CASKASGANEQFF
>TRBV5-1|TRBD2|TRBJ2-1|NA
TGCGCCAGCAGCTTGGCCGGGCTAGCGGGAGACAGTGAGCAGTTCTTC
CASSLAGLAGDSEQFF
>TRBV21-1|NA|TRBJ2-7|NA
TGTGCCAGCAGCAAAGATGGCGGCAGGAGATACGAGCAGTACTTC
CASSKDGGRRYEQYF
>TRBV18|TRBD2|TRBJ2-1|NA
TGTGCCAGCTCACCACCGGGGCTAGCGGGCGTGCAGTGGTTCTTC
CASSPPGLAGVQWFF
>TRBV18|TRBD1|TRBJ1-2|NA
TGTGCCAGCTCGACACCCGGGACAGGGGATCCCTATGGCTACACCTTC
CASSTPGTGDPYGYTF
>TRBV28|NA|TRBJ2-7|few
TGTGCCAGCCAGGGTCTCCTGGGGGGAGTCAAAACTCTCTACGAGCAGTACTTC
CASQGLLGGVKTLYEQYF
>TRBV12-3/TRBV12-4|NA|TRBJ2-7|few
TGTGCCAGCAGCCGCCGGGAGGCCAAAGTCGGGGGCTATGTCTACGAGCAGTACTTC
CASSRREAKVGGYVYEQYF
>TRBV5-5|NA|TRBJ1-3|NA
TGTGCCAGCAGCTCCCCATTCAGCTCTGGAAACACCATATATTTT
CASSSPFSSGNTIYF
>TRBV20-1|TRBD2|TRBJ2-3|NA
TGCAGTGCTAGCCAACTAGCGGGAGGGAGAAGAGATACGCAGTATTTT
CSASQLAGGRRDTQYF
>TRBV20-1|NA|TRBJ2-4|NA
TGCAGTGGCAGGGACGTGGGCAAAAACATTCAGTACTTC
CSGRDVGKNIQYF
>TRBV29-1|NA|TRBJ2-3|few
TGCAGCGTCCGTCCCAGCACAGATACGCAGTATTTT
CSVRPSTDTQYF
>TRBV5-1|NA|TRBJ1-1|few
TGCGCCAGCAGCTTGCCCAGCGGGAATGAAGCTTTCTTT
CASSLPSGNEAFF
>TRBV29-1|TRBD2|TRBJ2-1|few
TGCAGCGCCACCGAGGTGGTAGCGGGAGCCTACAATGAGCAGTTCTTC
CSATEVVAGAYNEQFF
>TRBV27|NA|TRBJ1-1|NA
TGTGCCAGCAGTTACCTGAAAAGGGGTGGTACTGAAGCTTTCTTT
CASSYLKRGGTEAFF
>TRBV11-2|NA|TRBJ1-6|few
TGTGCCAGCAGCTTAGTCTTTAAGGGACCCCTCCACTTT
CASSLVFKGPLHF
>TRBV6-5|TRBD2|TRBJ2-2|NA
TGTGCCAGCAGTTCAGCGGGAGGGCCTATCGGGGAGCTGTTTTTT
CASSSAGGPIGELFF
>TRBV5-1|NA|TRBJ2-2|NA
TGCGCCAGCAGCTTGGCGAGTGGGCTAGTTCCCGGGGAGCTGTTTTTT
CASSLASGLVPGELFF
>TRBV27|NA|TRBJ2-5|NA
TGTGCCAGCAGTTTTTTTTCGCGGCGTGGGGAGACCCAGTACTTC
CASSFFSRRGETQYF
>TRBV5-1|TRBD2|TRBJ2-5|NA
TGTGCCAGCAGCTTAGCGGGAGGAATGGGGGAGACCCAGTACTTC
CASSLAGGMGETQYF
>TRBV18|TRBD2|TRBJ2-1|once
TGTGCCAGCTCACCATATAACGGGAGGATCAATGAGCAGTTCTTC
CASSPYNGRINEQFF
>TRBV15|NA|TRBJ1-1|NA
TGTGCCACCAGCAGACGGGACCAGGGAGAAGCTTTCTTT
CATSRRDQGEAFF
>TRBV12-3/TRBV12-4|NA|TRBJ1-1|NA
TGTGCCAGCAGACCCACGGGGACCACTGAAGCTTTCTTT
CASRPTGTTEAFF